The 18 T cell receptor beta chains below come from one sample, sequenced in a study of control samples from healthy donors and cancer patients. TCRdb's table, derived via immunoSEQ multiplex PCR, lists solely in-frame clones and lacks some. The sample shows 150,000 to 200,000 clones, 75% to 95% of them seen only once. Input material: blood. The receptors derive from a woman aged 40 to 55 in good health.

The chain combines TRBV7-7 with TRBJ2-1; no clear D. Per the germline V gene, CDR1 is SSHAT and CDR2 is FNYEAQ (reference sequence). The CDR3 contains 13 residues. V lost 1 base to trimming and J lost 6 bases, with 7 bases between them. DNA for the CDR3: TGTGCCAGCAGCTTAGAGGGTCCCAATGAGCAGTTCTTC. It specifies CASSLEGPNEQFF. Full variable domain (remainder filled in from reference TRBV7-7 and TRBJ2-1): GAGVSQSPRYKVTKRGQDVTLRCDPISSHATLYWYQQALGQGPEFLTYFNYEAQPDKSGLPSDRFSAERPEGSISTLTIQRTEQRDSAMYRCASSLEGPNEQFFGPGTRLTVL.

V usage is TRBV12-3 or TRBV12-4 and J usage is TRBJ2-7, with D unclear. The CDR3 covers 13 residues. V dropped 6 bases and J dropped 1 base, with 10 bases sitting between them. This CDR3 is CASSKTGSYEQYF. The CDR3 DNA follows: TGTGCCAGCAGCAAGACTGGATCCTACGAGCAGTACTTC.

The sample holds one count of this clone. The chain has TRBV7-9 and TRBJ1-1; the D is unclear. The V end was cut by 5 bases, the J end by 1 base, with 11 bases between. This CDR3 has 14 residues. Per germline, CDR1 SEHNR and CDR2 FQNEAQ (reference sequence). CDR3 DNA sequence: TGTGCCAGCAGCGGGTCGGGAGGGAACACTGAAGCTTTCTTT. This translates into CASSGSGGNTEAFF.

This sequence joins TRBV5-1 and TRBJ2-2, with 7 nucleotides matching TRBD2. The CDR3 consists of 15 residues. Germline V CDR1 and CDR2: SGHRS, YFSETQ. J lost 5 bases, V lost 4 bases, and 8 bases had no gene match. This chain's CDR3 is CASSEMQGGTGELFF. The DNA for the CDR3 is TGCGCCAGCAGCGAGATGCAGGGAGGGACCGGGGAGCTGTTTTTT.

The gene calls are TRBV27 and TRBJ1-2; D is unresolved. The CDR3 spans 12 residues. The V gene's germline CDR1 is MNHEY and CDR2 SMNVEV (reference sequence). Trimming removed 5 bases at V and 2 bases at J, with 6 bases between. The CDR3 reads CASSDKNYGYTF. CDR3 bases: TGTGCCAGCAGTGATAAAAACTATGGCTACACCTTC.

The V gene is TRBV2, the J gene TRBJ1-4; no firm D call. Germline-derived CDR1 and CDR2 are SNHLY and FYNNEI. The CDR3 spans 12 residues. Trimming pared 4 bases from V and 5 bases from J, leaving 5 bases between. This CDR3 reads CASSVENEKLFF. CDR3 nucleotides: TGTGCCAGCAGTGTTGAGAATGAAAAACTGTTTTTT.

This clone was seen a single time. The chain carries TRBV6-4 and TRBJ2-1; tentatively, D is TRBD2 (5 bases). This CDR3 region has 15 residues. Trimming cost V 4 bases and J 5 bases, with 15 bases left between them. CDR1 and CDR2 (germline): MRHNA, SNTAGT. The CDR3 spells CASSGSGRTNNEQFF. The CDR3 DNA follows: TGTGCCAGCAGTGGAAGCGGCAGAACCAACAATGAGCAGTTCTTC.

The J gene is TRBJ2-7, the V gene TRBV7-9; perhaps TRBD1 as D (5 bases). This CDR3 is 15 amino acids long. Per the germline V gene, CDR1 is SEHNR and CDR2 is FQNEAQ (reference sequence). The V and J ends lost 2 bases and 0 bases respectively, with 11 bases between them. The CDR3 DNA follows: TGTGCCAGCAGCTTATATATAGGGGACTCCTACGAGCAGTACTTC. Encoded protein: CASSLYIGDSYEQYF.

The chain combines TRBV9 with TRBJ2-2, with a possible D match to TRBD1 (7 bases). The V gene lost 3 bases and the J gene lost 5 bases, with 17 bases spanning the gap. This CDR3 region has 16 residues. CDR1 is SGDLS and CDR2 is YYNGEE in the germline V gene. The DNA of the CDR3 is TGTGCCAGCAGCGACGGGACCCAGGGGGGAACCGGGGAGCTGTTTTTT. It translates to CASSDGTQGGTGELFF. The full variable domain, completed using reference TRBV9 and TRBJ2-2, is DSGVTQTPKHLITATGQRVTLRCSPRSGDLSVYWYQQSLDQGLQFLIQYYNGEERAKGNILERFSAQQFPDLHSELNLSSLELGDSALYFCASSDGTQGGTGELFFGEGSRLTVL.

V is TRBV6-5 and J is TRBJ1-4, with D perhaps matching TRBD1 (5 bases). Per the germline V gene, CDR1 is MNHEY and CDR2 is SVGAGI. The V gene lost 3 bases and the J gene lost 8 bases, with 10 bases spanning the gap. There are 13 residues in the CDR3. The CDR3 nucleotides read TGTGCCAGCAGTTATCAGGGTTCAGAAAAACTGTTTTTT. Protein: CASSYQGSEKLFF.

This chain connects TRBV2 to TRBJ2-3; TRBD1 aligns across 9 bases. The germline V gene has CDR1 SNHLY and CDR2 FYNNEI. Trimming cost V 4 bases and J 2 bases; bases outside gene matches: 4. The CDR3 loop spans 15 amino acids. Here the CDR3 DNA reads TGTGCCAGCAGTGCCCGGACAGGGGCCACAGATACGCAGTATTTT. It encodes CASSARTGATDTQYF.

The chain recombines TRBV5-6 with TRBJ2-3; 8 positions match TRBD1. The ends lost 4 bases at V and 2 bases at J; junction bases unmatched: 6. The CDR3 length is 15 residues. The germline CDR1 and CDR2 sequences are SGHDT and YYEEEE. CDR3 sequence reads: CASSKDRGYTDTQYF. In nucleotides, the CDR3 is TGTGCCAGCAGCAAAGACAGGGGTTACACAGATACGCAGTATTTT.

DNA of the CDR3: TGTGCCAGCAGCCTAAACAGGGAAAACTATAGCAATCAGCCCCAGCATTTT. Residues: CASSLNRENYSNQPQHF. V and J are TRBV5-6 and TRBJ1-5, with a weak D call TRBD1 (6 bases). The CDR3 totals 17 residues. CDR1 and CDR2 from the germline V gene are SGHDT and YYEEEE. The germline V and J ends were trimmed by 4 bases and 0 bases, with 17 bases remaining between them.

The chain employs TRBV11-2 and TRBJ1-3; 10 nucleotides line up with TRBD1. Looked up from germline, CDR1 is SGHAT and CDR2 is FQNNGV. V trimming: 6 bases; J trimming: 4 bases; junction bases outside the gene matches: 3. There are 14 residues in the CDR3. The CDR3: CASRRQGAGNTIYF. The CDR3 DNA is TGTGCCAGCAGACGACAGGGGGCAGGAAACACCATATATTTT. Variable domain in full (rest from reference TRBV11-2 and TRBJ1-3): EAGVAQSPRYKIIEKRQSVAFWCNPISGHATLYWYQQILGQGPKLLIQFQNNGVVDDSQLPKDRFSAERLKGVDSTLKIQPAKLEDSAVYLCASRRQGAGNTIYFGEGSWLTVV.

The V and J genes are TRBV18 and TRBJ2-5; D tentatively reads TRBD1 or TRBD2 (5 bases each). The CDR3 extends over 13 amino acids. V was clipped by 4 bases and J by 4 bases, with 10 bases between them. Germline assignment: CDR1 KGHSH and CDR2 LQKENI. The DNA of the CDR3 is TGTGCCAGCTCACTGGGACCTCGAGAGACCCAGTACTTC. Its translation: CASSLGPRETQYF.

J is TRBJ1-1 and V is TRBV5-1, with D possibly TRBD1 on 6 matching bases. Germline lookup yields CDR1 SGHRS and CDR2 YFSETQ. The V gene lost 4 bases and the J gene lost 0 bases, with 7 bases spanning the gap. The CDR3 totals 13 residues. The DNA for the CDR3 is TGCGCCAGCAGCCGGACAGTGAACACTGAAGCTTTCTTT. Its protein product is CASSRTVNTEAFF.

This chain links TRBV21-1 with TRBJ2-1; no check of the table's D call, TRBD2, against the DNA was made. TRBV21-1 is deemed a pseudogene. This CDR3 spans 17 amino acids. The CDR3 reads CASSKGPSGGVYNEQFF. Here the CDR3 DNA reads TGTGCCAGCAGCAAAGGGCCCTCGGGGGGGGTATACAATGAGCAGTTCTTC.

The chain employs TRBV11-3 and TRBJ2-1; 9 bases fit TRBD2. J was trimmed by 8 bases and V by 1 base; bases with no gene match: 9. The germline V gene encodes CDR1 SGHNT and CDR2 YENEEA. The CDR3 extends over 16 amino acids. CDR3 amino acids: CASSLGRAGGQDEQFF. CDR3 in DNA: TGTGCCAGCAGCTTAGGAAGAGCGGGGGGCCAGGATGAGCAGTTCTTC.